The 17 T cell receptor beta chains below come from one sample, sequenced in a study of control samples from healthy donors and cancer patients. Produced via immunoSEQ multiplex PCR; TCRdb's table is partial and in-frame only. In the table there are some 200,000 clones, around 91% of which are singletons. Sequences were obtained from blood. These receptors originate from a woman aged 30 to 39 in good health.

This chain connects TRBV12-3 or TRBV12-4 to TRBJ2-1; 7 nucleotides match TRBD1. The ends lost 7 bases at V and 8 bases at J; junction bases unmatched: 8. The CDR3 contains 13 residues. In DNA form, the CDR3 reads TGTGCCAGCACACCACAGGGGAGTTATGAGCAGTTCTTC. It is translated as CASTPQGSYEQFF.

As for this clone: The sample holds other DNA sequences that translate to the same CDR3. CDR3 coding DNA: TGCAGCGTTGTACCCGTTAACACTGAAGCTTTCTTT. Translation gives CSVVPVNTEAFF. The V gene is TRBV29-1, the J gene TRBJ1-1; D ambiguous. Germline V gene lookup returns CDR1 SQVTM and CDR2 ANQGSEA. The CDR3 length is 12 residues. Trimming removed 4 bases at V and 2 bases at J, with 8 bases between. Full variable domain (rest looked up from reference TRBV29-1 and TRBJ1-1): SAVISQKPSRDICQRGTSLTIQCQVDSQVTMMFWYRQQPGQSLTLIATANQGSEATYESGFVIDKFPISRPNLTFSTLTVSNMSPEDSSIYLCSVVPVNTEAFFGQGTRLTVV.

Comments on this clone: The sample contains more than one DNA sequence encoding this CDR3. The V call is TRBV6-4, the J call TRBJ1-2, with D unresolved. Germline V lookup: CDR1 MRHNA, CDR2 SNTAGT. V lost 2 bases to trimming and J lost 0 bases, with 4 bases between them. The CDR3 is 13 residues long. The CDR3 here is CASSDRANYGYTF. CDR3 nucleotides: TGTGCCAGCAGTGACCGAGCTAACTATGGCTACACCTTC.

The chain combines TRBV24-1 with TRBJ2-5, with D perhaps matching TRBD2 (6 bases). The V gene's germline CDR1 is KGHDR and CDR2 SFDVKD. The germline V and J ends were trimmed by 3 bases and 4 bases, with 11 bases remaining between them. This CDR3 contains 14 residues. DNA for the CDR3: TGTGCCACCAGTGATCCGCGGGAAGTAGAGACCCAGTACTTC. It is translated as CATSDPREVETQYF.

The chain is built from TRBV28 and TRBJ2-3, with 10 bases matching TRBD2. V lost 6 bases, J lost 3 bases, and 6 bases stayed unmatched. Germline-derived CDR1 and CDR2 are MDHEN and SYDVKM. This CDR3 has 15 amino acids. CDR3 loop: CASSSFSGRTDTQYF. The CDR3, as DNA: TGTGCCAGCAGCTCCTTTAGCGGGAGGACAGATACGCAGTATTTT.

The chain employs TRBV6-2 or TRBV6-3 and TRBJ2-3; 10 bases match TRBD1. Germline CDR1 reads MNHEY; CDR2 reads SVGEGT. The ends lost 2 bases at V and 4 bases at J; junction bases unmatched: 3. CDR3 length equals 15 residues. CDR3 residues: CASSYPGQGADTQYF. The CDR3 DNA sequence: TGTGCCAGCAGTTACCCCGGACAGGGGGCAGATACGCAGTATTTT.

This clone has only one observation. V and J are TRBV2 and TRBJ2-7, with 7 bases aligning to TRBD1. Germline assignment: CDR1 SNHLY and CDR2 FYNNEI. The CDR3 contains 12 residues. V shed 5 bases, J shed 3 bases, and the junction held 1 base outside the gene matches. This CDR3 is CASSTGDYEQYF. The CDR3 DNA follows: TGTGCCAGCAGTACAGGGGACTACGAGCAGTACTTC. The full variable domain, in which reference TRBV2 and TRBJ2-7 provide the parts outside the CDR3, is EPEVTQTPSHQVTQMGQEVILRCVPISNHLYFYWYRQILGQKVEFLVSFYNNEISEKSEIFDDQFSVERPDGSNFTLKIRSTKLEDSAMYFCASSTGDYEQYFGPGTRLTVT.

The chain links TRBV12-5 to TRBJ1-5; TRBD1 is a possible D gene (5 bases). The CDR3 covers 14 residues. Per the germline V gene, CDR1 is LGHNT and CDR2 is FRNRAP. V lost 0 bases and J lost 7, with 10 bases in between. DNA for the CDR3: TGTGCTAGTGGTTTGGTGACTCAGGGCCAGCCCCAGCATTTT. Protein: CASGLVTQGQPQHF.

The rearrangement uses TRBV6-5 and TRBJ1-5, with TRBD1 as a possible D gene (5 bases). The CDR3 length is 14 residues. The germline CDR1 and CDR2 sequences are MNHEY and SVGAGI. V lost 0 bases and J 4 bases, leaving 7 bases between the germline ends. The CDR3 protein is CASSYSDKNQPQHF. The DNA for the CDR3 is TGTGCCAGCAGTTACTCGGACAAGAATCAGCCCCAGCATTTT.

This chain links TRBV2 with TRBJ1-2; 12 bases line up with TRBD1. V lost 5 bases and J lost 5; bases outside the gene matches: 3. The germline CDR1 and CDR2 sequences are SNHLY and FYNNEI. CDR3 size: 14 residues. This CDR3 reads CASSRDRGRYGYTF. In DNA, the CDR3 is TGTGCCAGCAGTCGGGACAGGGGGCGGTATGGCTACACCTTC.

The V gene is TRBV28, the J gene TRBJ1-4; TRBD1 aligns across 7 bases. CDR1 is MDHEN, CDR2 SYDVKM, per germline. The ends lost 7 bases at V and 8 bases at J; junction bases unmatched: 10. The CDR3 has 14 residues. This chain's CDR3 is CASTPTGLREKLFF. The CDR3, as DNA: TGTGCCAGCACCCCGACAGGGCTTAGGGAAAAACTGTTTTTT.

The chain recombines TRBV7-3 with TRBJ2-5; TRBD2 aligns across 12 bases. This CDR3 is built from 15 residues. Looked up from germline, CDR1 is SGHTA and CDR2 is FQGTGA. The J segment lost 5 bases and the V segment lost 4 bases, leaving 5 bases of the junction unmatched. The CDR3 DNA sequence: TGTGCCAGCAGCTCCTCGACTAGCGGGAGTGAGACCCAGTACTTC. Residues: CASSSSTSGSETQYF.

As for this clone: Different DNA sequences within this sample yield the same CDR3. This chain uses TRBV12-3 or TRBV12-4 with TRBJ2-7; 9 positions agree with TRBD1. This CDR3 is 13 amino acids long. The trim removed 5 bases at V and 4 bases at J, leaving 3 bases unmatched. CDR3 sequence reads: CASSRQGGYEQYF. CDR3 nucleotides: TGTGCCAGCAGTCGACAGGGGGGGTACGAGCAGTACTTC.

V usage is TRBV6-6 and J usage is TRBJ1-2, with 8 bases that match TRBD1. There are 14 residues in the CDR3. V was clipped by 4 bases and J by 3 bases; unmatched bases: 4. Germline V gene lookup returns CDR1 MNHNY and CDR2 SVGAGI (reference sequence). The CDR3 coding sequence is TGTGCCAGCAGTTCCGCGGACAGGGACTATGGCTACACCTTC. Translating gives CASSSADRDYGYTF.

The chain employs TRBV5-6 and TRBJ1-1, with TRBD1 as a possible D gene (6 bases). The germline V gene encodes CDR1 SGHDT and CDR2 YYEEEE. CDR3 size: 15 residues. V shed 0 bases and J shed 3 bases, with 12 bases lying between them. The CDR3 nucleotides read TGTGCCAGCAGCTTGGCCTACAGGGAGGACACTGAAGCTTTCTTT. The encoded protein is CASSLAYREDTEAFF.

This sequence joins TRBV2 and TRBJ1-2; no clear D. Germline CDR1 reads SNHLY; CDR2 reads FYNNEI. V was cut by 2 bases and J by 0 bases, with 10 bases left in between. The CDR3 is made up of 15 amino acids. The CDR3 loop is CASSESGGSNYGYTF. CDR3 nucleotide sequence: TGTGCCAGCAGTGAATCGGGCGGCTCTAACTATGGCTACACCTTC.

The chain uses TRBV28 and TRBJ1-2; D not resolved. Deletions cut 6 bases from V and 2 bases from J, with 10 bases between. Germline V lookup: CDR1 MDHEN, CDR2 SYDVKM. The CDR3 runs to 13 residues. CDR3 sequence reads: CASRLQINYGYTF. CDR3 bases: TGTGCCAGCAGACTACAGATAAACTATGGCTACACCTTC.